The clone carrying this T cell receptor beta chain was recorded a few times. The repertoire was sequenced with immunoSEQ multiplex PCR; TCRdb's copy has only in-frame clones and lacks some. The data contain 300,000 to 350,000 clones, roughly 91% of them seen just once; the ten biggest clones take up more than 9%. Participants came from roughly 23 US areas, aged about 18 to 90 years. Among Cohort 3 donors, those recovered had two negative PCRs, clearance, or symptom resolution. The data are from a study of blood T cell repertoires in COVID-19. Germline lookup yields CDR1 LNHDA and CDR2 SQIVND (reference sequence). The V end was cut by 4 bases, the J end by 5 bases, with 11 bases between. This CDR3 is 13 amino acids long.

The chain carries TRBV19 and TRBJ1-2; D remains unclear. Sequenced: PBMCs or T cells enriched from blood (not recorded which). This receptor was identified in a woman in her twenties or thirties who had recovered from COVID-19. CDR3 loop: CASSTLGLYGYTF. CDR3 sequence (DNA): TGTGCCAGTAGTACCCTCGGTTTATATGGCTACACCTTC.